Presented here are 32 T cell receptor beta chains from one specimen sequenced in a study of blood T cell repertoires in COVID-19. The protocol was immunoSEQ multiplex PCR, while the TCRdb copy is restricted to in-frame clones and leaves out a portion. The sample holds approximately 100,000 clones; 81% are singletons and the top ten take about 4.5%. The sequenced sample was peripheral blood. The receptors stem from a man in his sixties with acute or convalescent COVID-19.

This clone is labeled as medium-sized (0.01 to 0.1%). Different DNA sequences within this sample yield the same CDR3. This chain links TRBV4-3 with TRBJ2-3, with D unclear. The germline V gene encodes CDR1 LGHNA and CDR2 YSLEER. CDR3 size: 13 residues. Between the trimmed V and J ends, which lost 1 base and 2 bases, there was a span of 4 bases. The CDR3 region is CASSQVLTDTQYF. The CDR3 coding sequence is TGCGCCAGCAGCCAAGTCCTCACAGATACGCAGTATTTT.

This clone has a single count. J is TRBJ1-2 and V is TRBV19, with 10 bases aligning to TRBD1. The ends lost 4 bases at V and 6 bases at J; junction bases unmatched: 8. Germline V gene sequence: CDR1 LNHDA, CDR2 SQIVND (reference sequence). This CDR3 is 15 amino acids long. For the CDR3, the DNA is TGTGCCAGTAGTACCGGGACAGGGGCTAGGCATGGCTACACCTTC. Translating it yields CASSTGTGARHGYTF.

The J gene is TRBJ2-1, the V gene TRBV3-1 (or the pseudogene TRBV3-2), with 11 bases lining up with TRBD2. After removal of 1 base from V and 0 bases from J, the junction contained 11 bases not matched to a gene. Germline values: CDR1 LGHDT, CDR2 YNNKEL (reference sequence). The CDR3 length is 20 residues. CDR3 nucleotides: TGTGCCAGCAGCCAAGTTTCTAGCGGGGGGTCCTTCAGCTCCTACAATGAGCAGTTCTTC. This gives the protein CASSQVSSGGSFSSYNEQFF.

CDR3 loop: CASSLSPYEQYF. The CDR3 DNA reads TGTGCCAGCAGTCTCTCCCCTTACGAGCAGTACTTC. The J gene is TRBJ2-7, the V gene TRBV28; D gene uncertain. Trimming took 5 bases from V and 4 from J, leaving 9 bases between them. The germline gives CDR1 MDHEN, CDR2 SYDVKM. The length of the CDR3 is 12 residues.

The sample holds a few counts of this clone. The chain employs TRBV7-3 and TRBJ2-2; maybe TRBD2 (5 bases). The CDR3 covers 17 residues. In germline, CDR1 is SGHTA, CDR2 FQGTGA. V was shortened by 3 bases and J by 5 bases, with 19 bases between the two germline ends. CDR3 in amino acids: CASSFGPGRGKTGELFF. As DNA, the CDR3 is TGTGCCAGCAGCTTCGGACCAGGTCGGGGAAAAACCGGGGAGCTGTTTTTT.

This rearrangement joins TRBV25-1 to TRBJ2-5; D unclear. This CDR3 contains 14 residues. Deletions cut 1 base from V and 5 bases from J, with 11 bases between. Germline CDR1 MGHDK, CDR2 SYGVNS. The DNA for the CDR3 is TGTGCCAGCAGTGAATTCTCGTCCCTTGAGACCCAGTACTTC. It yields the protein CASSEFSSLETQYF.

The CDR3 here is CASHQGARGNTIYF. CDR3 coding DNA: TGTGCCAGCCATCAGGGGGCGAGAGGAAACACCATATATTTT. The gene calls are TRBV19 and TRBJ1-3; 8 bases align to TRBD1. The V and J ends lost 9 bases and 4 bases, in that order; junction bases with no gene match: 8. This CDR3 has 14 amino acids. The V gene's germline CDR1 is LNHDA and CDR2 SQIVND (reference sequence).

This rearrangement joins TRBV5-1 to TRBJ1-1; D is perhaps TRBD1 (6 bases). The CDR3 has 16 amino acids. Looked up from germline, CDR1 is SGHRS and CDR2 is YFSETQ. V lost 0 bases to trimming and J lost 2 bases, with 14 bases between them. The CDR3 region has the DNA TGCGCCAGCAGCTTGGATGGACAGAATCCTAACACTGAAGCTTTCTTT. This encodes CASSLDGQNPNTEAFF.

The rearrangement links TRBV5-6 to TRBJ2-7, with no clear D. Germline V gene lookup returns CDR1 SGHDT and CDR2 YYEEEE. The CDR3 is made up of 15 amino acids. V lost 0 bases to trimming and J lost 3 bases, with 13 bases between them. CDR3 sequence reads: CASSLAPNGGYEQYF. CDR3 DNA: TGTGCCAGCAGCTTGGCTCCTAATGGCGGCTACGAGCAGTACTTC. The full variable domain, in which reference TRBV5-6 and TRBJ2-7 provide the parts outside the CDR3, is DAGVTQSPTHLIKTRGQQVTLRCSPKSGHDTVSWYQQALGQGPQFIFQYYEEEERQRGNFPDRFSGHQFPNYSSELNVNALLLGDSALYLCASSLAPNGGYEQYFGPGTRLTVT.

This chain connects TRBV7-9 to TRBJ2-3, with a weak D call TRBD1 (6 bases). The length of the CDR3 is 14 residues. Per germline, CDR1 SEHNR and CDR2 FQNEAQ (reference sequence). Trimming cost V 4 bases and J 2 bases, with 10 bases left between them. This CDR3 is CASSYDRYTDTQYF. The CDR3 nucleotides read TGTGCCAGCAGCTACGACAGGTACACAGATACGCAGTATTTT.

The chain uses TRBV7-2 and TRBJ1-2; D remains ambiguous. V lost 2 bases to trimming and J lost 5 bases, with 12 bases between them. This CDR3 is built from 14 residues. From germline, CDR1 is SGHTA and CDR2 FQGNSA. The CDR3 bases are TGTGCCAGCAGCTTAATCCAGGCTGGATATGGCTACACCTTC. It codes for CASSLIQAGYGYTF.

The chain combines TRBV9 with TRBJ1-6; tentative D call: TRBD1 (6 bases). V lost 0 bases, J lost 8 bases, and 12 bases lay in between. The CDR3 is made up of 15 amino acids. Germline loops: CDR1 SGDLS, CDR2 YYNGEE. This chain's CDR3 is CASSVEGGIYSPLHF. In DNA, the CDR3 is TGTGCCAGCAGCGTAGAGGGGGGGATCTATTCACCCCTCCACTTT.

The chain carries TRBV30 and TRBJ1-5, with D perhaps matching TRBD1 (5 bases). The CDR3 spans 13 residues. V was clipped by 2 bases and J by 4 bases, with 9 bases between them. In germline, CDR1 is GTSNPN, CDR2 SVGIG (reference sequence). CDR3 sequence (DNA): TGTGCCTGGAGTTCCCGGGGGAATCAGCCCCAGCATTTT. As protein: CAWSSRGNQPQHF.

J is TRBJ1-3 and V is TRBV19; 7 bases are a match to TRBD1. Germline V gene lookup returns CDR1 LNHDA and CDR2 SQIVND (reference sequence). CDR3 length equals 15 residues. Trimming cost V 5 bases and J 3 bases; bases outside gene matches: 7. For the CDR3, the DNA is TGTGCCAGTAGTCCGACAGGGCCTCTTGGAAACACCATATATTTT. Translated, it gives CASSPTGPLGNTIYF.

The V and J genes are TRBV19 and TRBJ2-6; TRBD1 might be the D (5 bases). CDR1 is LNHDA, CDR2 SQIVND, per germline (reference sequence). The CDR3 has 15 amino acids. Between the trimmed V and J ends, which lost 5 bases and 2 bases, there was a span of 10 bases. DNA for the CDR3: TGTGCCAGTAGTCCCCGGACAACTGGGGCCAACGTCCTGACTTTC. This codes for CASSPRTTGANVLTF.

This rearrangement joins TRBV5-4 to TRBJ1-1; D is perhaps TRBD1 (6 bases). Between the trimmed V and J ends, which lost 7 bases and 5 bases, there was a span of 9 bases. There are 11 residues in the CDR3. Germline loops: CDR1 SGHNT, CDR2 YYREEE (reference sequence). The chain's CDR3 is CASGTGTEAFF. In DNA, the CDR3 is TGTGCCAGCGGCACAGGGACTGAAGCTTTCTTT.

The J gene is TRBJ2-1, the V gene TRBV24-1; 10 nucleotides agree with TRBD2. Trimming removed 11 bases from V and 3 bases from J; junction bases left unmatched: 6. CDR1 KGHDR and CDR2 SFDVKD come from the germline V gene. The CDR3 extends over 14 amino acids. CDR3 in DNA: TGTGCCAGTAGCGGGAGGCCCTTCTACAATGAGCAGTTCTTC. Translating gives CASSGRPFYNEQFF.

The CDR3 is CASSHLGLGTSGTDTQYF. The CDR3 DNA sequence: TGTGCCAGCAGCCATCTTGGCCTCGGGACTAGCGGTACAGATACGCAGTATTTT. The rearrangement joins TRBV14 to TRBJ2-3; 11 bases map to TRBD2. Germline CDR1 SGHDN, CDR2 FVKESK. The CDR3 length is 18 residues. V lost 3 bases and J lost 3; bases outside the gene matches: 11.

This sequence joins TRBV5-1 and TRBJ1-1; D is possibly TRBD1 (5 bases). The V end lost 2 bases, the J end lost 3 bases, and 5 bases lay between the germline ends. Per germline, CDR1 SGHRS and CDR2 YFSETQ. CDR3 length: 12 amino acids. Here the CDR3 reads CASSLGDTEAFF. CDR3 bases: TGCGCCAGCAGCTTAGGGGACACTGAAGCTTTCTTT.

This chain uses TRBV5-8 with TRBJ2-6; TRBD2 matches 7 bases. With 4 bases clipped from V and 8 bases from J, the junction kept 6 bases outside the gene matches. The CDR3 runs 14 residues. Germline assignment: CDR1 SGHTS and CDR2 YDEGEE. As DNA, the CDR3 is TGTGCCAGCAGCGGGAGGGAAAATCCCAACGTCCTGACTTTC. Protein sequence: CASSGRENPNVLTF.

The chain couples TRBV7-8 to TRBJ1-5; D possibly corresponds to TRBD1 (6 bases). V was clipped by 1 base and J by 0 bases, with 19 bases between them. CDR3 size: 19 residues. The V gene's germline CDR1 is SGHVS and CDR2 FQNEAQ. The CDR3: CASSLDTGQRRYSNQPQHF. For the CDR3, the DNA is TGTGCCAGCAGCTTAGATACCGGACAGCGACGTTATAGCAATCAGCCCCAGCATTTT. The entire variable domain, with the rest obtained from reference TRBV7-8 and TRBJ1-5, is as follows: GAGVSQSPRYKVAKRGQDVALRCDPISGHVSLFWYQQALGQGPEFLTYFQNEAQLDKSGLPSDRFFAERPEGSVSTLKIQRTQQEDSAVYLCASSLDTGQRRYSNQPQHFGDGTRLSIL.

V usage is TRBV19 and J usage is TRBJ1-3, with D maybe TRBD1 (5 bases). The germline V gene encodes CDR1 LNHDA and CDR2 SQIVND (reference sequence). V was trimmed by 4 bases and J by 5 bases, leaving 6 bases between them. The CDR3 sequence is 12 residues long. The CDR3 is CASSTDRNTIYF. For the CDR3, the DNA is TGTGCCAGTAGTACGGACAGAAACACCATATATTTT.

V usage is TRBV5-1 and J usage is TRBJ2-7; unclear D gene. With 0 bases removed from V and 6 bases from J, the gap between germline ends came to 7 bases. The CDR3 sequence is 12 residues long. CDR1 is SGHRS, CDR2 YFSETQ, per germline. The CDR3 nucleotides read TGCGCCAGCAGCTTGGGAAGCGCCGAGCAGTACTTC. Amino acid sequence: CASSLGSAEQYF.

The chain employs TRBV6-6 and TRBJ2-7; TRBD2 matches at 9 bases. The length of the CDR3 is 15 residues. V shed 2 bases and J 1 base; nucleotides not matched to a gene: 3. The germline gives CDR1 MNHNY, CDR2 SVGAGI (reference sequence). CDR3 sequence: CASSYGGRASYEQYF. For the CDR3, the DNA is TGTGCCAGCAGTTACGGCGGGAGGGCTTCCTACGAGCAGTACTTC.

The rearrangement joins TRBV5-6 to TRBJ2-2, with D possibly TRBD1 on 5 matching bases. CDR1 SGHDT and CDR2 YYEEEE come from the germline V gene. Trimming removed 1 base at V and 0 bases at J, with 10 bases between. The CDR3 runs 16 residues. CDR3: CASSLLGRANTGELFF. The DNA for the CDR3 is TGTGCCAGCAGCTTGCTTGGCAGGGCGAACACCGGGGAGCTGTTTTTT.

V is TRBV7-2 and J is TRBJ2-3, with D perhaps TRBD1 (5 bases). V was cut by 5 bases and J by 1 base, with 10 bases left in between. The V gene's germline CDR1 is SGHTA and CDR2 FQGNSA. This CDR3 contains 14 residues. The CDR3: CASSMATGTDTQYF. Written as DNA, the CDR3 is TGTGCCAGCAGCATGGCGACAGGCACAGATACGCAGTATTTT.

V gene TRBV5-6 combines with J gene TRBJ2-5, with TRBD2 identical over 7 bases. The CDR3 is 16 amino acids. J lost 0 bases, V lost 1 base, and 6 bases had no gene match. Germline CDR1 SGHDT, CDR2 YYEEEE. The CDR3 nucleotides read TGTGCCAGCAGCTTGTTATCAGCGGGGTACCAAGAGACCCAGTACTTC. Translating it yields CASSLLSAGYQETQYF.

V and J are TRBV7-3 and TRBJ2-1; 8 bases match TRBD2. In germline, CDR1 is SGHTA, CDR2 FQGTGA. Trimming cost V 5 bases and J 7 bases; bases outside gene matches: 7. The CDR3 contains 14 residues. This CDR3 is CASSPSGRGNEQFF. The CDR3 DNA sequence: TGTGCCAGCAGCCCGAGCGGGAGAGGGAATGAGCAGTTCTTC.

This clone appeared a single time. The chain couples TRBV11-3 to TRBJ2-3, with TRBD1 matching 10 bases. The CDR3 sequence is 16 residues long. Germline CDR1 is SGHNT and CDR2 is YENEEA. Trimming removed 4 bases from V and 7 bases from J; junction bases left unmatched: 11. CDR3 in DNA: TGTGCCAGCAGCTCAGGGGTGGGGACAGGGGTGTATACGCAGTATTTT. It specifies CASSSGVGTGVYTQYF.

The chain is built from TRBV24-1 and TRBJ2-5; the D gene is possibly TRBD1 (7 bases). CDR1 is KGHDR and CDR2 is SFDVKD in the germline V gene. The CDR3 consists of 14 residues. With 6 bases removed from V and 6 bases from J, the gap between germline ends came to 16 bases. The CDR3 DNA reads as TGTGCCACCAGTAGGGGGGACAGCCCGCAGACCCAGTACTTC. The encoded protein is CATSRGDSPQTQYF.

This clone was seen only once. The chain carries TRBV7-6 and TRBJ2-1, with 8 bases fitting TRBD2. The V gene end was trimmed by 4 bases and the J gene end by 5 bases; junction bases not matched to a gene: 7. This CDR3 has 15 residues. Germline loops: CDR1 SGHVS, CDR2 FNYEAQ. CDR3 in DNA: TGTGCCAGCAGCTCGCCCCAAGCGGGAGACAATGAGCAGTTCTTC. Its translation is CASSSPQAGDNEQFF.

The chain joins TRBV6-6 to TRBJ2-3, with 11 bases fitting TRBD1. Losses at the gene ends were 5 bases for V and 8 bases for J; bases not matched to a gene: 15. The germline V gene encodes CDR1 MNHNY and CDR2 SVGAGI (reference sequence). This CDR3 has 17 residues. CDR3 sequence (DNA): TGTGCCAGCAGTCAGGAGCCGGGACAGGGGGTTAAGGGTACGCAGTATTTT. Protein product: CASSQEPGQGVKGTQYF.